This is a list of T cell receptor beta chains from one sample in a study of OX40 agonist ivuxolimab in advanced cancers. The table came from immunoSEQ multiplex PCR; TCRdb's copy has only in-frame clones and leaves some out. The data show approximately 30,000 clones, 90% seen once. The material sequenced was CD4+ or CD8+ T cells sorted from blood, taken in a trial of the OX40 agonist ivuxolimab. The source of these receptors is an adult with an advanced solid tumor such as melanoma, head and neck, liver or kidney cancer. Each CDR3 is given with its conserved first and last residue. A D gene is named only where the DNA matches it firmly. Not all rows give a size; the values are once, few, many and, for expanded clones, a class.

- TRBJ2-7 TRBD2 TRBV7-9 CASSAGTSGMSYEQYF TGTGCCAGCAGCGCCGGGACTAGCGGGATGTCCTACGAGCAGTACTTC
- TRBJ2-5 - TRBV7-9 CASSATAFQETQYF TGTGCCAGCAGCGCGACCGCGTTCCAAGAGACCCAGTACTTC
once TRBJ2-7 TRBD2 TRBV5-4 CASSLNFLAGGSSYEQYF TGTGCCAGCAGCTTGAATTTCTTAGCGGGAGGATCCAGCTACGAGCAGTACTTC
- TRBJ2-7 TRBD1 TRBV19 CASSMGTGGAAQYF TGTGCCAGTAGTATGGGGACAGGGGGCGCAGCGCAGTACTTC
- TRBJ2-1 - TRBV2 CASPRRDGSYNEQFF TGTGCCAGCCCGAGACGGGACGGGAGCTACAATGAGCAGTTCTTC
- TRBJ1-2 - TRBV27 CASSPAFGGLYGYTF TGTGCCAGCAGTCCAGCCTTCGGAGGGCTCTATGGCTACACCTTC
once TRBJ2-3 - TRBV27 CASRSDTQYF TGTGCCAGCCGGTCAGATACGCAGTATTTT
- TRBJ1-5 TRBD1 TRBV12-5 CASGCPGQGGNQPQHF TGTGCTAGTGGTTGTCCGGGACAGGGAGGCAATCAGCCCCAGCATTTT
once TRBJ2-2 TRBD2 TRBV12-5 CASGSTGLVWTGELFF TGTGCTAGTGGTTCCACAGGACTAGTTTGGACCGGGGAGCTGTTTTTT
- TRBJ1-4 - TRBV30 CAWGNLPLEKLFF TGTGCCTGGGGGAATCTTCCCCTTGAAAAACTGTTTTTT
- TRBJ2-1 TRBD2 TRBV15 CATSRVLLAGGHEQFF TGTGCCACCAGCAGAGTACTCCTAGCGGGGGGGCATGAGCAGTTCTTC
- TRBJ2-2 - TRBV2 CASSEAGATGELFF TGTGCCAGCAGTGAAGCGGGCGCGACCGGGGAGCTGTTTTTT
- TRBJ1-1 - TRBV6-5 CASSWAENTEAFF TGTGCCAGCAGTTGGGCAGAGAACACTGAAGCTTTCTTT
- TRBJ1-2 TRBD1 TRBV29-1 CSVDADRAGGSGYTF TGCAGCGTTGACGCTGACAGGGCAGGGGGCAGTGGCTACACCTTC
- TRBJ2-1 TRBD2 TRBV30 CAWSVRLAVYNEQFF TGTGCCTGGAGTGTACGGCTAGCGGTTTACAATGAGCAGTTCTTC
- TRBJ2-1 TRBD2 TRBV7-8 CASSSIAGGYNEQFF TGTGCCAGCAGCTCCATAGCGGGAGGGTACAATGAGCAGTTCTTC
- TRBJ1-1 - TRBV5-6 CASSLEGSNTEAFF TGTGCCAGCAGCTTGGAGGGGTCGAACACTGAAGCTTTCTTT
- TRBJ2-1 - TRBV12-5 CASGRTSWNEQFF TGTGCTAGTGGGCGAACTAGTTGGAATGAGCAGTTCTTC
- TRBJ1-1 - TRBV20-1 CSAWYTEAFF TGCAGTGCCTGGTACACTGAAGCTTTCTTT
once TRBJ2-1 - TRBV5-1 CASSLVSRYNEQFF TGCGCCAGCAGCTTGGTGAGCAGATACAATGAGCAGTTCTTC
- TRBJ2-7 TRBD2 TRBV7-8 CASSLLIGGSYEQYF TGTGCCAGCAGCTTACTCATCGGGGGGTCCTACGAGCAGTACTTC
- TRBJ2-7 TRBD1 TRBV9 CAIGTGYDYEQYF TGTGCCATCGGGACAGGGTATGACTACGAGCAGTACTTC
- TRBJ2-1 TRBD2 TRBV19 CASSQASGSYNEQFF TGTGCCAGTAGTCAAGCTAGCGGGAGCTACAATGAGCAGTTCTTC
- TRBJ2-3 - TRBV7-9 CASSSTGIDTQYF TGTGCCAGCAGCTCAACAGGGATTGATACGCAGTATTTT
once TRBJ2-7 - TRBV19 CATQQGSGNGGEQYF TGTGCCACACAACAGGGTTCCGGAAATGGAGGCGAGCAGTACTTC
- TRBJ2-7 - TRBV30 CAWIRGGRRYF TGTGCCTGGATTCGAGGGGGGAGGCGGTACTTC
- TRBJ1-2 TRBD1 TRBV7-9 CASSLLVAVTGQGFWGYTF TGTGCCAGCAGCTTATTGGTCGCGGTTACGGGACAGGGGTTTTGGGGCTACACCTTC
once TRBJ2-2 - TRBV5-5 CASSYARTGELFF TGTGCCAGCAGCTACGCCAGGACCGGGGAGCTGTTTTTT
- TRBJ2-1 TRBD2 TRBV27 CASSALAGVGEQFF TGTGCCAGCAGTGCGCTAGCGGGAGTTGGTGAGCAGTTCTTC
once TRBJ1-4 TRBD1 TRBV7-9 CASSLPRQGTNEKLFF TGTGCCAGCAGCTTACCCCGACAGGGAACTAATGAAAAACTGTTTTTT
- TRBJ2-3 - TRBV25-1 CASSDPTSIGLTDTQYF TGTGCCAGCAGTGACCCGACTAGTATCGGGTTAACAGATACGCAGTATTTT
- TRBJ2-7 TRBD2 TRBV11-2 CASSMGTSGTAYEQYF TGTGCCAGCAGCATGGGGACTAGCGGGACGGCCTACGAGCAGTACTTC
- TRBJ1-1 - TRBV13 CASSPSTAGVTEAFF TGTGCCAGCAGCCCCTCTACGGCGGGAGTCACTGAAGCTTTCTTT
- TRBJ2-1 TRBD1 TRBV6-4 CASRKDRSSYNEQFF TGTGCCAGCAGGAAGGACAGGAGCTCCTACAATGAGCAGTTCTTC
once TRBJ2-1 TRBD1 TRBV5-6 CASSATGQIPEQFF TGTGCCAGCAGCGCCACGGGACAGATCCCTGAGCAGTTCTTC
- TRBJ2-3 - TRBV4-2 CASSQDETITSTDTQYF TGTGCCAGCAGCCAAGACGAAACAATAACTAGCACAGATACGCAGTATTTT
- TRBJ2-1 - TRBV14 CASSQEAVSYNEQFF TGTGCCAGCAGCCAAGAAGCGGTCTCCTACAATGAGCAGTTCTTC
- TRBJ2-3 - TRBV19 CASSLDSSTDTQYF TGTGCCAGTAGTCTGGACTCTAGCACAGATACGCAGTATTTT
- TRBJ2-1 - TRBV6-5 CASSYSSLGGQEQFF TGTGCCAGCAGTTACTCGAGTTTGGGGGGACAGGAGCAGTTCTTC
- TRBJ2-1 - TRBV19 CASSFRDNLYNEQFF TGTGCCAGTAGTTTCCGGGACAATCTCTACAATGAGCAGTTCTTC
- TRBJ1-5 - TRBV27 CASSFQGTQNQPQHF TGTGCCAGCAGTTTTCAAGGGACACAAAATCAGCCCCAGCATTTT
- TRBJ2-1 TRBD2 TRBV10-1 CASSESGGLHEQFF TGCGCCAGCAGTGAGTCGGGGGGACTACATGAGCAGTTCTTC
- TRBJ2-4 TRBD2 TRBV27 CASSLMGRGSGEVVIQYF TGTGCCAGCAGTTTAATGGGGCGGGGAAGCGGGGAGGTGGTCATTCAGTACTTC
- TRBJ2-7 - TRBV29-1 CSLLSETYEQYF TGCAGCTTATTATCGGAAACCTACGAGCAGTACTTC
- TRBJ2-2 TRBD2 TRBV6-5 CASSLGLAGGTGELFF TGTGCCAGCAGTTTGGGACTAGCGGGAGGCACCGGGGAGCTGTTTTTT
few TRBJ2-7 - TRBV29-1 CSVPIGGRTSYEQYF TGCAGCGTTCCTATTGGGGGCAGAACCTCCTACGAGCAGTACTTC
- TRBJ2-5 - TRBV27 CASSLQGGETQYF TGTGCCAGCAGTTTGCAGGGTGGAGAGACCCAGTACTTC
- TRBJ2-3 - TRBV5-4 CASSLVLASSTDTQYF TGTGCCAGCAGCCTGGTACTAGCATCTAGCACAGATACGCAGTATTTT
- TRBJ1-5 - TRBV7-2 CASSLVEVTYSNQPQHF TGTGCCAGCAGCTTAGTTGAAGTAACTTATAGCAATCAGCCCCAGCATTTT
- TRBJ2-1 - TRBV11-2 CASSFANEQFF TGTGCCAGCAGCTTTGCCAATGAGCAGTTCTTC
- TRBJ2-7 - TRBV5-4 CASSLTEGGGEQYF TGTGCCAGCAGCTTGACGGAGGGGGGAGGGGAGCAGTACTTC
- TRBJ2-5 TRBD1 TRBV30 CAWSVGTGFETQYF TGTGCCTGGAGTGTGGGGACAGGGTTCGAGACCCAGTACTTC
few TRBJ2-1 TRBD2 TRBV5-1 CASSLEASGSSYNEQFF TGCGCCAGCAGCTTGGAGGCTAGCGGCAGCTCCTACAATGAGCAGTTCTTC
- TRBJ1-2 TRBD1 TRBV13 CASSLGQGDYGYTF TGTGCCAGCAGCTTAGGACAGGGGGACTATGGCTACACCTTC
few TRBJ1-2 - TRBV7-9 CASTPGFDGYTF TGTGCCAGCACTCCAGGGTTCGATGGCTACACCTTC
once TRBJ2-3 - TRBV7-6 CASSLAQVGTSTDTQYF TGTGCCAGCAGCTTAGCTCAGGTCGGGACTTCCACAGATACGCAGTATTTT
- TRBJ2-3 - TRBV4-3 CASSQGGEADTQYF TGCGCCAGCAGCCAAGGGGGCGAGGCAGATACGCAGTATTTT
- TRBJ2-1 TRBD2 TRBV6-5 CASSSSGSSYNEQFF TGTGCCAGCAGCAGTAGCGGGAGCTCCTACAATGAGCAGTTCTTC